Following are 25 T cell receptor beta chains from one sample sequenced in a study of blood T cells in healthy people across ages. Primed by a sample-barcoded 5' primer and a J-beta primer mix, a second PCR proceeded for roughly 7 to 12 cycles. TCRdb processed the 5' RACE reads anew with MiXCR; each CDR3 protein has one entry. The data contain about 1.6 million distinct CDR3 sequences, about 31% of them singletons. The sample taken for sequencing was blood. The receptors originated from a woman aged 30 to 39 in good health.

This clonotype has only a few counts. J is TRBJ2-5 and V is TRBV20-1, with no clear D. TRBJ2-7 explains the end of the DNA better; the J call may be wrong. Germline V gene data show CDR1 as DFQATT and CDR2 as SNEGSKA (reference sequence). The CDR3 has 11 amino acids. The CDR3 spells CSASLIAEQYF. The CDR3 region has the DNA TGCAGTGCTAGTTTGATTGCCGAGCAGTACTTC.

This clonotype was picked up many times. The CDR3 DNA sequence: TGTGCCAGCAGCTTTGGGATGCGGGAGCAGTACTTC. Encoded protein: CASSFGMREQYF. This chain joins TRBV7-2 and TRBJ2-7, with unresolved D. Trimming stripped 3 bases from V and 7 bases from J, with 10 bases between. Germline values: CDR1 SGHTA, CDR2 FQGNSA. This CDR3 contains 12 residues.

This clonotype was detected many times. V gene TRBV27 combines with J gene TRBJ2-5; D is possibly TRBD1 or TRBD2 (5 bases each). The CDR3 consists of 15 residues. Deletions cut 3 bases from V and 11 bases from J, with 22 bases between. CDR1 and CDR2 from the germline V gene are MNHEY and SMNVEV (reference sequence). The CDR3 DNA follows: TGTGCCAGCAGTTTTCACCATGCCCCCTTGGGGGAGCAGTACTTC. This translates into CASSFHHAPLGEQYF.

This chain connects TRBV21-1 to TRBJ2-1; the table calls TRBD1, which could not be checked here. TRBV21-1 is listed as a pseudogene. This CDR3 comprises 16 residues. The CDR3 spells CASSKGLVGVHHEQFF. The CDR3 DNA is TGTGCCAGCAGCAAAGGGCTAGTGGGGGTACACCATGAGCAGTTCTTC.

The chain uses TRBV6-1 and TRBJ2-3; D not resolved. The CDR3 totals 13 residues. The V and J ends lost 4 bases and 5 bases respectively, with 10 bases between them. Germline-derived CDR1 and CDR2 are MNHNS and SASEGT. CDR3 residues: CASSGYLKDTQYF. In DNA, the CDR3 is TGTGCCAGCAGTGGGTACTTGAAAGATACGCAGTATTTT.

For the CDR3, the DNA is TGCAGTGCAAAACGCCTGCAGGGATCCTACGAGCAGTACTTC. Amino acid sequence: CSAKRLQGSYEQYF. This rearrangement joins TRBV20-1 to TRBJ2-7; TRBD1 might be the D (5 bases). V lost 6 bases and J 1 base, leaving 16 bases between the germline ends. Germline CDR1 is DFQATT and CDR2 is SNEGSKA (reference sequence). CDR3 length: 14 residues.

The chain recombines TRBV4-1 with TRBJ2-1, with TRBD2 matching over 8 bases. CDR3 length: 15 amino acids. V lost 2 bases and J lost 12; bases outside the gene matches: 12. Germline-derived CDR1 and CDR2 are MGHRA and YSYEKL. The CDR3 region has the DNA TGCGCCAGCAGCCAACAACTAGCGGCCCCCGCTGCGCAGTTCTTC. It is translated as CASSQQLAAPAAQFF.

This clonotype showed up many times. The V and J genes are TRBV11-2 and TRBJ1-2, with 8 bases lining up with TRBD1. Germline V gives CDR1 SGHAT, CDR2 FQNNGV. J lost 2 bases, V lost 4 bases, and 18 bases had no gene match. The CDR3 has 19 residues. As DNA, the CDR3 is TGTGCCAGCAGCTCAAACTCTACAATGACAGGGGAGTGGAACTATGGCTACACCTTC. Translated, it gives CASSSNSTMTGEWNYGYTF.

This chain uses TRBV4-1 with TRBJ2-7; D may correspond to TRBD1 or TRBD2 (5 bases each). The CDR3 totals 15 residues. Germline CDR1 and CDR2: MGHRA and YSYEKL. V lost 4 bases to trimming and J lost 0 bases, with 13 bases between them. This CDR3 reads CASSPLGTLSYEQYF. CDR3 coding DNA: TGCGCCAGCAGCCCCTTAGGGACCCTCTCCTACGAGCAGTACTTC.

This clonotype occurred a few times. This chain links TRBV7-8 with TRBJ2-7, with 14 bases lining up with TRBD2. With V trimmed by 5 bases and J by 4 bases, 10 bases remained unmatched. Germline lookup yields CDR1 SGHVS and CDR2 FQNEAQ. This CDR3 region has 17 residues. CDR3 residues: CASSPSQGLAGEYEQYF. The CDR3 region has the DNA TGTGCCAGCAGCCCCAGCCAGGGACTAGCGGGAGAGTACGAGCAGTACTTC.

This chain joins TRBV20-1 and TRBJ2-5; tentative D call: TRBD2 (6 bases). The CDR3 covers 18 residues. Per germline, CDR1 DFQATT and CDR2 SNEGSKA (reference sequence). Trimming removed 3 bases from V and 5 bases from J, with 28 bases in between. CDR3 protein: CSASPGLLNKDVLETQYF. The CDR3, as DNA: TGCAGTGCTAGCCCGGGACTCCTGAATAAAGACGTGTTGGAGACCCAGTACTTC.

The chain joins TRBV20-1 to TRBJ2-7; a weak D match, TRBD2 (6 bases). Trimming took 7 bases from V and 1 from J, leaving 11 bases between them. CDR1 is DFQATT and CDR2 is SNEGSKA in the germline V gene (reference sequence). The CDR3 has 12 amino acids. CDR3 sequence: CSGGGSSYEQYF. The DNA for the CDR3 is TGCAGTGGTGGGGGGAGTTCCTACGAGCAGTACTTC.

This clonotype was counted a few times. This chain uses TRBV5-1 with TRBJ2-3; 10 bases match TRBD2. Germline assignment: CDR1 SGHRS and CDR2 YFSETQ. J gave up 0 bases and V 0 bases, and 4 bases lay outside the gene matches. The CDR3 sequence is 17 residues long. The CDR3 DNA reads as TGCGCCAGCAGCTTGGGGCTAGCGGGGGATAGCACAGATACGCAGTATTTT. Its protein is CASSLGLAGDSTDTQYF.

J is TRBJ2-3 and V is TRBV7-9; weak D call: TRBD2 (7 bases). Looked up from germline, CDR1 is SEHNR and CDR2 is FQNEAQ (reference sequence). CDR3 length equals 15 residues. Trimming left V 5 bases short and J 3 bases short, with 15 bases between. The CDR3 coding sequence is TGTGCCAGCAGCACCAGGGCGGGGGCAACAGATACGCAGTATTTT. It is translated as CASSTRAGATDTQYF.

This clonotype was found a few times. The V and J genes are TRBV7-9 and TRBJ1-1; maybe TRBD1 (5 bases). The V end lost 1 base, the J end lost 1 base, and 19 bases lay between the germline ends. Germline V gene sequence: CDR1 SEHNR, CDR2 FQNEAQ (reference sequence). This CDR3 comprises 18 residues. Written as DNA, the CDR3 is TGTGCCAGCAGCTTAGTTTCGGGGTTGGGGGGTTCGAACACTGAAGCTTTCTTT. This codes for CASSLVSGLGGSNTEAFF. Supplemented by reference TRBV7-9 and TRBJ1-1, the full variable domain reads DTGVSQNPRHKITKRGQNVTFRCDPISEHNRLYWYRQTLGQGPEFLTYFQNEAQLEKSRLLSDRFSAERPKGSFSTLEIQRTEQGDSAMYLCASSLVSGLGGSNTEAFFGQGTRLTVV.

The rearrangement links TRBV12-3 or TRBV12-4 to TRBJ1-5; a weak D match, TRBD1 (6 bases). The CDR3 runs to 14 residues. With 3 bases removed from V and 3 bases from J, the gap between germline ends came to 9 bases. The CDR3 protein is CASSLWGANQPQHF. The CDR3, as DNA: TGTGCCAGCAGTTTGTGGGGGGCCAATCAGCCCCAGCATTTT.

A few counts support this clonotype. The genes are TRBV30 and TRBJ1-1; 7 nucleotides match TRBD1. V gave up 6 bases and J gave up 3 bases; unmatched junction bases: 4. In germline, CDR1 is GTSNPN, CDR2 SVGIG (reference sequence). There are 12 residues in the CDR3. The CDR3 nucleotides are TGTGCCTGCTACAGGGGAGACACTGAAGCTTTCTTT. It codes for CACYRGDTEAFF.

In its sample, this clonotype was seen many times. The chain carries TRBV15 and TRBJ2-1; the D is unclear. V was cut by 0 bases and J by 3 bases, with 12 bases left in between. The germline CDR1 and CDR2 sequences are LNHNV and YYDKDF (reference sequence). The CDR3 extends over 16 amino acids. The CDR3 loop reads CATSREGRARYNEQFF. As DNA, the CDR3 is TGTGCCACCAGCAGAGAGGGAAGAGCCCGCTACAATGAGCAGTTCTTC.

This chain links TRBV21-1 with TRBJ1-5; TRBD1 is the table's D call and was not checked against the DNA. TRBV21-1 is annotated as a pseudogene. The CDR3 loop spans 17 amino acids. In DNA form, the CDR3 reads TGTGCCAGCAGCACCGACAGGCGCAAATATAGCAATCAGCCCCAGCATTTT. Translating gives CASSTDRRKYSNQPQHF.

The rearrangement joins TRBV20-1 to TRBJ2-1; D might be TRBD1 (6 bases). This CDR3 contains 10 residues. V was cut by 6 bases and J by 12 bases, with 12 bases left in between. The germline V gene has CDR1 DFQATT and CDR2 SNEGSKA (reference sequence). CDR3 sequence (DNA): TGCAGTGCCAGGGACATAGGGCAGTTCTTC. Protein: CSARDIGQFF.

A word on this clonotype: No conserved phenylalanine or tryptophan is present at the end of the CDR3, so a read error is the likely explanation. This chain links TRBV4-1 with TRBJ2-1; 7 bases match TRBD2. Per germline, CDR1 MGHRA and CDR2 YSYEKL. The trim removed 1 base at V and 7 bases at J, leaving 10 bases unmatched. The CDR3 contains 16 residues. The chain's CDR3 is CASSQGLPAGFNEQFL. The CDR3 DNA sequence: TGCGCCAGCAGCCAAGGTTTACCAGCGGGATTTAATGAGCAGTTCCTC.

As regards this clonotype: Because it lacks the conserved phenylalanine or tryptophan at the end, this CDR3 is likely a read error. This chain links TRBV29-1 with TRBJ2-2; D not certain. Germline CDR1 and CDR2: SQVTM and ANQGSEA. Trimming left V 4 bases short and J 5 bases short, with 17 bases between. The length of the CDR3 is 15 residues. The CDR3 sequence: CSVALGVAATGELFV. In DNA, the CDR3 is TGCAGCGTTGCGTTAGGAGTGGCGGCAACCGGGGAGCTGTTTGTT.

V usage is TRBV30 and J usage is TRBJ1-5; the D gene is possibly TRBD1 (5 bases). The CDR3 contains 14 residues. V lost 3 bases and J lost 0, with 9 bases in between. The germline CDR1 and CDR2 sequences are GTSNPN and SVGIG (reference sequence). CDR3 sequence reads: CAWSGGHSNQPQHF. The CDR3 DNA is TGTGCCTGGAGCGGGGGTCATAGCAATCAGCCCCAGCATTTT.

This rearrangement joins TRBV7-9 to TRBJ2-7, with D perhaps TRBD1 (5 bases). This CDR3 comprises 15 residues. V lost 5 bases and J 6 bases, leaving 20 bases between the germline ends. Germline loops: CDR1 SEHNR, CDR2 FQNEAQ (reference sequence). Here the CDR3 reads CASSRGGATLVEQYF. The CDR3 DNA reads TGTGCCAGCAGCAGGGGCGGTGCCACCTTAGTCGAGCAGTACTTC.

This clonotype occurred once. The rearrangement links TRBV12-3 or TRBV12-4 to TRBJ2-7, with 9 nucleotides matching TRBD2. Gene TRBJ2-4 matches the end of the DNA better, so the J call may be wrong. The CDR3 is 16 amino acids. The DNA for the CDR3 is TGTGCCAGCAGTCAGAACCCGGGACTAGCTGGAAACATTCAGTACTTC. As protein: CASSQNPGLAGNIQYF.